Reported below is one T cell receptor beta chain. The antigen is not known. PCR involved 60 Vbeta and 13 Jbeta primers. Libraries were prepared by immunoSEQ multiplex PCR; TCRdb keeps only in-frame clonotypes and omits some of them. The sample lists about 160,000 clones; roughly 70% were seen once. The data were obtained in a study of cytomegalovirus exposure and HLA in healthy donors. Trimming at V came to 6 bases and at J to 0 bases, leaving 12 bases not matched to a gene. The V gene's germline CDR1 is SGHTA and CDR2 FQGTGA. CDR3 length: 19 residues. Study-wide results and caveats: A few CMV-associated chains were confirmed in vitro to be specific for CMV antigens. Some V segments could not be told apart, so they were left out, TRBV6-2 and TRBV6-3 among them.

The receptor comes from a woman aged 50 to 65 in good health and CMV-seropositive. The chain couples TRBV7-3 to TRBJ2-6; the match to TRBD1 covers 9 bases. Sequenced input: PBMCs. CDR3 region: CASSAGTGILDSGANVLTF. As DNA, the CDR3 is TGTGCCAGCAGTGCCGGGACAGGGATCTTGGACTCTGGGGCCAACGTCCTGACTTTC. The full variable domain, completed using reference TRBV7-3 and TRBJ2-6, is GAGVSQTPSNKVTEKGKYVELRCDPISGHTALYWYRQSLGQGPEFLIYFQGTGAADDSGLPNDRFFAVRPEGSVSTLKIQRTERGDSAVYLCASSAGTGILDSGANVLTFGAGSRLTVL.